The TCR beta chain described here comes from a study of blood T cell repertoires in COVID-19 (TCRdb year 2020). About the study as a whole: The collaborator samples originated in the United States, Italy and Spain and spanned the acute and convalescent phases of COVID-19. The prospective study material was composed of cDNA or gDNA derived from T cells, B-cell-depleted T cells, or PBMCs. Subjects who had been exposed to COVID-19, were actively infected with it, or had recovered from it provided the deeply sampled blood TCRbeta repertoires that made up the dataset. The repertoires were released in a freely available public database intended as a resource for research on the immune response to SARS-CoV-2. Samples were obtained from the ongoing ImmuneRACE study (first 160 participants) and from about 1,300 subjects provided by 6 global collaborators. The sample metadata nearly always contained a de-identified subject ID, COVID-19 status, age in years and sex. HLA class I and class II types, where available, came from metadata supplied by the sample provider rather than from assay-based typing.

TCRbeta CDR3 regions were amplified from genomic DNA using the immunoSEQ Assay, a bias-controlled multiplex PCR. The study's own analysis went as follows. Nucleated cell counts per sample were estimated from amplification of reference gene primers within the assay. To quantify the absolute abundance of each unique TCRbeta CDR3 rearrangement, sequence reads were collapsed and filtered. For each sample, productive Simpson clonality was calculated by taking the square root of Simpson's diversity index across productive rearrangements. TCRdb stores this immuneACCESS table with in-frame sequences only. Part of the clones is absent; in the studies checked, under half of the shortfall reflects unresolved V genes, and no reason is known for the rest. D and trimming were read from the DNA, whereas the V and J calls and clone size are those reported in that table. The sample table records 110,000 or so clones; 65% to 80% of these occur just once. The ten biggest clones cover 6.2% of the sample.

The investigation overall reported the following: Clinical and demographic metadata were provided uncurated, with the amount varying by source and participant.

The collaborating institutions used their own protocols to collect whole blood in K2EDTA tubes. For TCRbeta analysis, collaborators shipped samples in one of three forms: frozen whole blood, isolated PBMCs, or DNA extracted from either of those sample types. Including cysteine and phenylalanine, the CDR3 has 13 amino acids. The DNA shown is the 39-base CDR3, in frame from base 1. V and J lose 3 bases and 5 bases, and a span of 9 bases separates them. Remarks on this clone: Its antigen is currently not known. No clone much larger than this one lies a single base away; base qualities are absent.

What was sequenced was peripheral blood. This receptor was taken from a man in his sixties or seventies with acute or convalescent COVID-19. The rearrangement joined TRBV12-3 or TRBV12-4 to TRBJ2-3, with no confident D gene call. The CDR3 has the sequence CASSFVGGDTQYF. The DNA sequence is TGTGCCAGCAGTTTCGTTGGCGGAGATACGCAGTATTTT.